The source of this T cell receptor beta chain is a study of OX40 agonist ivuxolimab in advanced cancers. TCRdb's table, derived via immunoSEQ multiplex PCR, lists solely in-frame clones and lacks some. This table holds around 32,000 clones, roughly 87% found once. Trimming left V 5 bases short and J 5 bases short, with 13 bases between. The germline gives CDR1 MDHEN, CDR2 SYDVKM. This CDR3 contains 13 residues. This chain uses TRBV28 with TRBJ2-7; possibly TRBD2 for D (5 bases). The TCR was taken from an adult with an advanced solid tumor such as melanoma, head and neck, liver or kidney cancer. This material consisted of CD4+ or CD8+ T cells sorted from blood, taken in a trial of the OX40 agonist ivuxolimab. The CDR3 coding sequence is TGTGCCAGCAGTCCCCGAGAGGGAGACGAGCAGTACTTC. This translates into CASSPREGDEQYF.